This section outlines one T cell receptor beta chain sequence together with its context. The record originates from a study of cytomegalovirus exposure and HLA in healthy donors. PCR primers comprised 60 Vbeta and 13 Jbeta primers. Assay used: immunoSEQ multiplex PCR; TCRdb lists only in-frame clones, some missing. The sample holds about 160,000 clones, 60% to 80% seen once. V was cut by 3 bases and J by 6 bases, with 20 bases left in between. CDR3 size: 16 residues. CDR1 and CDR2 from the germline V gene are KGHSH and LQKENI. Material: PBMCs. The genes are TRBV18 and TRBJ1-2; weak D call: TRBD1 (5 bases). The sequence came from a male donor in good health and CMV-seronegative. The CDR3 here is CASSPPGRGVGHGYTF. As DNA, the CDR3 is TGTGCCAGCTCACCGCCGGGACGGGGGGTCGGACATGGCTACACCTTC.